This T cell receptor beta chain was found in a study of early T cells in non-severe SARS-CoV-2 infection. Study information: Sequencing of bulk RNA from unsorted whole blood was done, without chain pairing.

CDR3 length: 14 amino acids. Per germline, CDR1 SGHVS and CDR2 FNYEAQ. With V trimmed by 5 bases and J by 9 bases, 9 bases remained unmatched. Findings and limits, study-wide: Anti-spike CD8 specificities were favored by VDJdb matching, whose results missed private and CD4 specificities.

TCRdb redid the calling of the 5' RACE reads with MiXCR, one entry per CDR3 protein. Of around 30,000 distinct CDR3 sequences in the sample, about 6% are singletons; the top ten hold over 10%. This clonotype was recorded a few times. Its antigen is unidentified. The gene calls are TRBV7-6 and TRBJ2-1; 8 bases map to TRBD1. The TCR was taken from an adult who was a healthcare worker with PCR-confirmed SARS-CoV-2 infection or an uninfected control (not recorded which). The sequenced sample was whole blood. CDR3 DNA sequence: TGTGCCAGCAGCCACGGGCAGGGGGCAAGTGAGCAGTTCTTC. Translation: CASSHGQGASEQFF.